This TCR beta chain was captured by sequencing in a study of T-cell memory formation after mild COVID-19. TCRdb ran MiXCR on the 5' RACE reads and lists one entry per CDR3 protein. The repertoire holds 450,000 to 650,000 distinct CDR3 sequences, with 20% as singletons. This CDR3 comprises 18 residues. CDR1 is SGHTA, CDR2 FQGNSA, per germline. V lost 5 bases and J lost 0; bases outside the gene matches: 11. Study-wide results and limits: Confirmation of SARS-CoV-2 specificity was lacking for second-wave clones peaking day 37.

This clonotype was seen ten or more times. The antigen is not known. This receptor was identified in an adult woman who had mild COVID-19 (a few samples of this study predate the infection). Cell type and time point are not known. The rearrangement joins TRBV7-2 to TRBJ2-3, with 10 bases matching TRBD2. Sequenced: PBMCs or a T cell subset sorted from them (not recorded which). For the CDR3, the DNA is TGTGCCAGCAGCCTGGCGGCTAGCGGGGGACTCAGCACAGATACGCAGTATTTT. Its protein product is CASSLAASGGLSTDTQYF.